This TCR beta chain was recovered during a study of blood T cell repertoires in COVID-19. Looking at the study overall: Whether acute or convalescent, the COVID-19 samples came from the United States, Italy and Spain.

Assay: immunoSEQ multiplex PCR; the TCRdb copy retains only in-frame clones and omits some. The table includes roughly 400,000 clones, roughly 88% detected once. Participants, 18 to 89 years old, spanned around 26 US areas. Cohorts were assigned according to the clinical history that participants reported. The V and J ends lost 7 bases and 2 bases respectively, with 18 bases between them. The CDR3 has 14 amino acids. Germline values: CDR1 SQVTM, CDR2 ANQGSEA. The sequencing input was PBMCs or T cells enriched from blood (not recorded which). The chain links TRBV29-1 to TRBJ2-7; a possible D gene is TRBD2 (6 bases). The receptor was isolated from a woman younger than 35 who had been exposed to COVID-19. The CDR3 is CSGGDSGGTYEQYF. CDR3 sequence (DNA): TGCAGCGGGGGGGATAGCGGCGGAACCTACGAGCAGTACTTC.